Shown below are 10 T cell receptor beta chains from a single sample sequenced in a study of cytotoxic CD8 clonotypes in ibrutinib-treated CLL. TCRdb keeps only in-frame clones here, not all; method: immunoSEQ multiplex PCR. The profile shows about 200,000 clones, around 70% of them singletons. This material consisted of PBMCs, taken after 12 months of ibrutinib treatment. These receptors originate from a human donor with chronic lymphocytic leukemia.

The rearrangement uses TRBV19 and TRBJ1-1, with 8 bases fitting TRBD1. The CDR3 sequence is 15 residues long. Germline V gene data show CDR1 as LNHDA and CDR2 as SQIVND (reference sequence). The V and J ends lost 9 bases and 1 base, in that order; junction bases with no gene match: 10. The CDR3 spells CASNTQGAGNTEAFF. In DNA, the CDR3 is TGTGCCAGCAATACTCAGGGGGCTGGGAACACTGAAGCTTTCTTT.

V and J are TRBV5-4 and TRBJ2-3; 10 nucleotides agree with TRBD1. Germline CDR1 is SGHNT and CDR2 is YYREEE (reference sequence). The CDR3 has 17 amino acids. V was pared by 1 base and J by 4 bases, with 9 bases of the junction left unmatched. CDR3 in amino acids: CASSLLGTGVKADTQYF. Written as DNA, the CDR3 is TGTGCCAGCAGCTTGCTTGGGACAGGGGTAAAAGCAGATACGCAGTATTTT.

Here the CDR3 DNA reads TGTGCCAGCAGCCCACTCCTGGTCGTGCGTGGCTACACCTTC. Its translation is CASSPLLVVRGYTF. The chain recombines TRBV5-5 with TRBJ1-2; D uncertain. Germline CDR1 SGHKS, CDR2 YYEKEE (reference sequence). This CDR3 has 14 residues. V was clipped by 4 bases and J by 7 bases, with 17 bases between them.

CDR3 sequence reads: CAISGVDTQYF. The DNA for the CDR3 is TGTGCCATCAGTGGGGTAGATACGCAGTATTTT. This chain joins TRBV10-3 and TRBJ2-3; D unresolved. The CDR3 is made up of 11 amino acids. CDR1 and CDR2 (germline): ENHRY, SYGVKD. Trimming shortened V by 4 bases and J by 5 bases, and 4 bases separated the two germline ends.

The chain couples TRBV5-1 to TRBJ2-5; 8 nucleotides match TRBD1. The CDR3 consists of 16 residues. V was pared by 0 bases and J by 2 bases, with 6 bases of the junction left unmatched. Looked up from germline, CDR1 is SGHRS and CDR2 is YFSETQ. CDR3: CASSLAGTGAQETQYF. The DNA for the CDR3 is TGCGCCAGCAGCTTGGCGGGGACAGGCGCTCAAGAGACCCAGTACTTC.

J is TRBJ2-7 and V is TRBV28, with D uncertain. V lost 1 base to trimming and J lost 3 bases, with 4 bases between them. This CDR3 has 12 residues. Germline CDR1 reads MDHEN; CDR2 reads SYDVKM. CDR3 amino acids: CASSLYRYEQYF. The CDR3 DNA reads TGTGCCAGCAGTTTATATCGCTACGAGCAGTACTTC. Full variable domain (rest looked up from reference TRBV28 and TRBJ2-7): DVKVTQSSRYLVKRTGEKVFLECVQDMDHENMFWYRQDPGLGLRLIYFSYDVKMKEKGDIPEGYSVSREKKERFSLILESASTNQTSMYLCASSLYRYEQYFGPGTRLTVT.

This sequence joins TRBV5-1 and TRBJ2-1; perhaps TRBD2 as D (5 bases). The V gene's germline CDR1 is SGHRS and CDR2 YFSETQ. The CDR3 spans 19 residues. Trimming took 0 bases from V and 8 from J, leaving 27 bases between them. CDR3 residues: CASSLVGYTSLLNRHEQFF. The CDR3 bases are TGCGCCAGCAGCTTGGTGGGGTACACTAGTCTTTTGAATCGACATGAGCAGTTCTTC.

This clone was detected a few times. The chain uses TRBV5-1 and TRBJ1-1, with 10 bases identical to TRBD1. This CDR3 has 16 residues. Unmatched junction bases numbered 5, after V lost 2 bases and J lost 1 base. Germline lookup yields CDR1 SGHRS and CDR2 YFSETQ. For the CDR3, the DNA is TGCGCCAGCAGCTTTCCGACAGGGGGCTCGAACACTGAAGCTTTCTTT. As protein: CASSFPTGGSNTEAFF. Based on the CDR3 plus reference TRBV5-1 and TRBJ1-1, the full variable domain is KAGVTQTPRYLIKTRGQQVTLSCSPISGHRSVSWYQQTPGQGLQFLFEYFSETQRNKGNFPGRFSGRQFSNSRSEMNVSTLELGDSALYLCASSFPTGGSNTEAFFGQGTRLTVV.

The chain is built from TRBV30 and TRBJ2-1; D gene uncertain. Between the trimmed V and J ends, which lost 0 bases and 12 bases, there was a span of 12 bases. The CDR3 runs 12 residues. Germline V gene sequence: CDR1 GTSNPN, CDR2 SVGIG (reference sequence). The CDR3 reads CAWSVTSLGQFF. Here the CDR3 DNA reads TGTGCCTGGAGTGTGACCTCTTTAGGGCAGTTCTTC.

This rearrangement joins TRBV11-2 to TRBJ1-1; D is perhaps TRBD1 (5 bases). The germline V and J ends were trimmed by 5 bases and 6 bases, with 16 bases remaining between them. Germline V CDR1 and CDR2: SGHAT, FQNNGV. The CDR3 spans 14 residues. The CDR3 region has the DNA TGTGCCAGCAGCCCGGGGACCGGGGGGGCTGAAGCTTTCTTT. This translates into CASSPGTGGAEAFF.